Each of the 8 T cell receptor beta chains below was sequenced from the same sample in a study of OX40 agonist ivuxolimab in advanced cancers. Produced via immunoSEQ multiplex PCR; TCRdb's table is partial and in-frame only. The sample holds over 85,000 clones, about 92% seen once. Sequencing used CD4+ or CD8+ T cells sorted from blood, obtained in a trial of the OX40 agonist ivuxolimab. The receptor source for this set is an adult with an advanced solid tumor such as melanoma, head and neck, liver or kidney cancer.

The chain links TRBV7-2 to TRBJ1-3; a weak D match, TRBD1 (6 bases). V was shortened by 2 bases and J by 6 bases, with 23 bases between the two germline ends. The length of the CDR3 is 18 residues. The germline gives CDR1 SGHTA, CDR2 FQGNSA. In nucleotides, the CDR3 is TGTGCCAGCAGCTTAAAGTCGGGGGGCGCGTTTCGTGAAAACACCATATATTTT. Protein sequence: CASSLKSGGAFRENTIYF. Full variable domain (remainder filled in from reference TRBV7-2 and TRBJ1-3): GAGVSQSPSNKVTEKGKDVELRCDPISGHTALYWYRQSLGQGLEFLIYFQGNSAPDKSGLPSDRFSAERTGGSVSTLTIQRTQQEDSAVYLCASSLKSGGAFRENTIYFGEGSWLTVV.

This clone was seen a single time. CDR3 bases: TGTGCCAGCAGCTTACGCCCACGGGACATATCCTACAATGAGCAGTTCTTC. Translation gives CASSLRPRDISYNEQFF. The chain carries TRBV7-3 and TRBJ2-1; possibly TRBD1 for D (6 bases). The germline gives CDR1 SGHTA, CDR2 FQGTGA. The CDR3 sequence is 17 residues long. V dropped 2 bases and J dropped 1 base, with 15 bases sitting between them. Supplemented by reference TRBV7-3 and TRBJ2-1, the full variable domain reads GAGVSQTPSNKVTEKGKYVELRCDPISGHTALYWYRQSLGQGPEFLIYFQGTGAADDSGLPNDRFFAVRPEGSVSTLKIQRTERGDSAVYLCASSLRPRDISYNEQFFGPGTRLTVL.

DNA for the CDR3: TGTGCTAGTGGTCCCGTTTGGCAGGGGGCAGGGAATGAGCAGTTCTTC. It specifies CASGPVWQGAGNEQFF. The gene calls are TRBV12-5 and TRBJ2-1, with 8 nucleotides matching TRBD1. CDR3 length equals 16 residues. The germline gives CDR1 LGHNT, CDR2 FRNRAP. V dropped 5 bases and J dropped 7; count of bases not matched to a gene: 13.

The chain carries TRBV5-1 and TRBJ1-1; D unresolved. Per the germline V gene, CDR1 is SGHRS and CDR2 is YFSETQ. Trimming left V 0 bases short and J 5 bases short, with 8 bases between. The CDR3 is 13 residues long. CDR3 bases: TGCGCCAGCAGCTTGGATGGTTATACTGAAGCTTTCTTT. As protein: CASSLDGYTEAFF.

CDR3 in DNA: TGTGCCAGCACCCCGGGCCCGAGACTACAGCTGTTTTTT. This sequence encodes CASTPGPRLQLFF. The chain combines TRBV5-5 with TRBJ2-2; tentatively, D is TRBD2 (5 bases). The ends were cut back, 6 bases at V and 12 bases at J, with 18 bases in the middle. Germline V CDR1 and CDR2: SGHKS, YYEKEE (reference sequence). The CDR3 has 13 residues.

This clone showed up just once. The genes are TRBV7-3 and TRBJ2-3, with D unclear. Trimming pared 2 bases from V and 4 bases from J, leaving 16 bases between. The germline CDR1 and CDR2 sequences are SGHTA and FQGTGA. The CDR3 is made up of 16 amino acids. CDR3: CASSLGQTGGSDTQYF. The CDR3 nucleotides are TGTGCCAGCAGCTTAGGTCAGACCGGTGGTTCAGATACGCAGTATTTT. The full variable domain, with the rest looked up from reference TRBV7-3 and TRBJ2-3, is GAGVSQTPSNKVTEKGKYVELRCDPISGHTALYWYRQSLGQGPEFLIYFQGTGAADDSGLPNDRFFAVRPEGSVSTLKIQRTERGDSAVYLCASSLGQTGGSDTQYFGPGTRLTVL.

The chain couples TRBV6-4 to TRBJ1-2, with 7 bases fitting TRBD1. The CDR3 loop spans 14 amino acids. Per germline, CDR1 MRHNA and CDR2 SNTAGT. V shed 0 bases and J 7 bases; nucleotides not matched to a gene: 5. The CDR3 bases are TGTGCCAGCAGTGACTCAGGGGGCGCAGGTGGCTACACCTTC. This translates into CASSDSGGAGGYTF.

CDR3 nucleotide sequence: TGTGCCAGCAGTTTTCCGGGCCTAAATCAGCCCCAGCATTTT. Translation gives CASSFPGLNQPQHF. The chain carries TRBV7-9 and TRBJ1-5, with D unresolved. Germline CDR1 SEHNR, CDR2 FQNEAQ (reference sequence). CDR3 length: 14 residues. Trimming took 6 bases from V and 4 from J, leaving 13 bases between them. Looking up the rest from reference TRBV7-9 and TRBJ1-5 gives the full variable domain: DTGVSQNPRHKITKRGQNVTFRCDPISEHNRLYWYRQTLGQGPEFLTYFQNEAQLEKSRLLSDRFSAERPKGSFSTLEIQRTEQGDSAMYLCASSFPGLNQPQHFGDGTRLSIL.